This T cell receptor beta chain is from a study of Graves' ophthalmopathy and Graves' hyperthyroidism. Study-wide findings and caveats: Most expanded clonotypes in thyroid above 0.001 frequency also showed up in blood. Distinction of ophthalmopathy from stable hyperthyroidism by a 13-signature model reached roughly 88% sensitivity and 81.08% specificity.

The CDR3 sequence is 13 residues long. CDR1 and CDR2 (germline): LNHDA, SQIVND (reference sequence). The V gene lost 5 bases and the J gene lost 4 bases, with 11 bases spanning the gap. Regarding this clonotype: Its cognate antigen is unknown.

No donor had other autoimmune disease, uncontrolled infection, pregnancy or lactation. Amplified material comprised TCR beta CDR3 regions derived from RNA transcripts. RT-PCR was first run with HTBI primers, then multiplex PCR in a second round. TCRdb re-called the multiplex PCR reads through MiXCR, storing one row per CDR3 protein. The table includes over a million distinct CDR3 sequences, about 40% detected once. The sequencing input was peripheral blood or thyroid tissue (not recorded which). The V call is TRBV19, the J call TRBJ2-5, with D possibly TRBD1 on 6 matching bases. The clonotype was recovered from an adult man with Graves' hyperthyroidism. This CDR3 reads CASSFPDRETQYF. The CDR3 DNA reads TGTGCCAGTAGTTTTCCGGACAGAGAGACCCAGTACTTC.